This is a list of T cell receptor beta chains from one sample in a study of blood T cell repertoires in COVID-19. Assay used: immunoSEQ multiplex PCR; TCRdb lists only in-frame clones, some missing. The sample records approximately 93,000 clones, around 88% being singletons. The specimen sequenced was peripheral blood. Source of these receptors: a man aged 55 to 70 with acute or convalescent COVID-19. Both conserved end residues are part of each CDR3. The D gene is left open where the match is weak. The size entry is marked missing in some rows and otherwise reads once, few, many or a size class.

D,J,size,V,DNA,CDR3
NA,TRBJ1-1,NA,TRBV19,TGTGCCAGTAGTATGGGCGGGGACACTGAAGCTTTCTTT,CASSMGGDTEAFF
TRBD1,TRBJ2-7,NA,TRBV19,TGTGCCAGTAAGGGGGCGGTGCAGTACTTC,CASKGAVQYF
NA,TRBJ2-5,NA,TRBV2,TGTGCCAGCAGGGAAACAGGAATTCAAGAGACCCAGTACTTC,CASRETGIQETQYF
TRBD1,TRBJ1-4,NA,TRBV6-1,TGTGCCAGCAGTGCTTGGGGACAGGGGGCAAGAGAAAAACTGTTTTTT,CASSAWGQGAREKLFF
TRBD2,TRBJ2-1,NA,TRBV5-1,TGCGCCAGCAGCTTCGAAGCTAGCGGGAGGTCGCATGAGCAGTTCTTC,CASSFEASGRSHEQFF
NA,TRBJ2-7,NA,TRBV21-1,TGTGCCAGCAGCAAAGTCGTATTAAAGACAAACTACGAGCAGTACTTC,CASSKVVLKTNYEQYF
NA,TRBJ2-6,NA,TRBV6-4,TGTGCCAGCAGGAGCTCTGGGGCCAACGTCCTGACTTTC,CASRSSGANVLTF
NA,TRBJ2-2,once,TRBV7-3,TGTGCCAGCAGCCAGAATGTCGGGGAGCTGTTTTTT,CASSQNVGELFF
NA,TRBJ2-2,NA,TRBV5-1,TGCGCCAGCAGCTTGGATGTCCACTCGAACACCGGGGAGCTGTTTTTT,CASSLDVHSNTGELFF
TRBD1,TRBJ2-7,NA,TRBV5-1,TGCGCCAGCAGCCAAGAAGGACAGGAAAACTACGAGCAGTACTTC,CASSQEGQENYEQYF
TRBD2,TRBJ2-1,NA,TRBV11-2,TGTGCCAGCAGCTTAGATCTGCGGGAGGGCCGTAGGGAGCAGTTCTTC,CASSLDLREGRREQFF
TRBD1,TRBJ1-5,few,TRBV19,TGTGCCAGTAGTAGGGACAGGGGGAGCAATCAGCCCCAGCATTTT,CASSRDRGSNQPQHF
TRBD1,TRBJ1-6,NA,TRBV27,TGTGCCAGCAGTTACTCCAGACAGGGTGCGTCGCCACCCCTCCACTTT,CASSYSRQGASPPLHF
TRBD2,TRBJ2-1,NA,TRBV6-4,TGTGCCAGCAGTGGGACTAGCGGGGGGTACAATGAGCAGTTCTTC,CASSGTSGGYNEQFF
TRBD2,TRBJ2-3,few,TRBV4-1,TGCGCCAGCAGCCTGGAAGTAGCGGGGGATACGCAGTATTTT,CASSLEVAGDTQYF
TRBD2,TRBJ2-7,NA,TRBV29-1,TGCAGCGTCCCGGGACTAGCGACCTACGAGCAGTACTTC,CSVPGLATYEQYF
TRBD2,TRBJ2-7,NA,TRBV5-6,TGTGCCAGCAGCGGTAGCGGGAGCTACGAGCAGTACTTC,CASSGSGSYEQYF
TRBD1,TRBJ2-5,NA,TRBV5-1,TGCGCCAGCAGCTTGGGAGGGGGCGTCAAAGAGACCCAGTACTTC,CASSLGGGVKETQYF
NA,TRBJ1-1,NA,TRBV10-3,TGTGCCATCAGTGAGTCGAGGGCCTTAAACACTGAAGCTTTCTTT,CAISESRALNTEAFF
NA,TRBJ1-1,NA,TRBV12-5,TGTGCTAGTGGTTTGGAGACAGGTTTTACTGAAGCTTTCTTT,CASGLETGFTEAFF
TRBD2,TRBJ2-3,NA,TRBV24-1,TGTGCCACGGCCCGGCGGGCTAGCGGGGCAGATACGCAGTATTTT,CATARRASGADTQYF
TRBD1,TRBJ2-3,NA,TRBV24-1,TGTGCCACCAGTGATTCTGGACAGGGGAGGGACACAGATACGCAGTATTTT,CATSDSGQGRDTDTQYF
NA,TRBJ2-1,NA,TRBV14,TGTGCCAGCAGCCAAAGCAGGGTTACCTACAATGAGCAGTTCTTC,CASSQSRVTYNEQFF
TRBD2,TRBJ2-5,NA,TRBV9,TGTGCCAGCAGCCCTCGTGGCGGGAGGCAAGAGACCCAGTACTTC,CASSPRGGRQETQYF
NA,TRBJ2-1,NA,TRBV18,TGTGCCAGCTCACCAAGGGGGTCGGACGAGCAGTTCTTC,CASSPRGSDEQFF
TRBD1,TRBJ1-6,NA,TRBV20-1,TGCAGTGCTAGTACCGGACAGGGAAAGGGTTCACCCCTCCACTTT,CSASTGQGKGSPLHF
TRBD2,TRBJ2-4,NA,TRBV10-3,TGTGCCATCAGTGAGTTGGGCGGGAGGAGAACGGACATTCAGTACTTC,CAISELGGRRTDIQYF
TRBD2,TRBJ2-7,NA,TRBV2,TGTGCCAGCAGTGCTGCGGGGGGTAGTTTTGCTAAGCAGTACTTC,CASSAAGGSFAKQYF
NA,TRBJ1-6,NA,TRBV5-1,TGCGCCAGCAGCTTGCAAATGGAGAGACCCCTCCACTTT,CASSLQMERPLHF